The subject of this entry is one T cell receptor (beta chain). Its antigen is not identified. The CDR3 is made up of 14 amino acids. Trimming shortened V by 0 bases and J by 7 bases, and 9 bases separated the two germline ends. Per germline, CDR1 LGHDT and CDR2 YNNKEL (reference sequence). These data are taken from a study of T cell responses to AZD1222 COVID-19 vaccine. Study at large: Second doses that came at about 4 or about 12 weeks were put together.

Study results and caveats: Clonal diversity was possibly underestimated, and the donors were mostly white British, with more females. There were vaccine-associated CD4 TCRs across spike, dominant at 160-218 and 743-854.

Measured with immunoSEQ multiplex PCR; TCRdb has only the in-frame clones, and not every one. Of 150,000 to 200,000 clones in the sample, 94% were seen once. This sequence was found in an adult in good health. The chain carries TRBV3-1 (or the pseudogene TRBV3-2) and TRBJ2-2; D is possibly TRBD1 (5 bases). The specimen was peripheral blood, collected on day 0 of AZD1222 vaccination. The CDR3 DNA is TGTGCCAGCAGCCAAGACAGGGTGATCGGGGAGCTGTTTTTT. Protein product: CASSQDRVIGELFF.